Below, 10 T cell receptor beta chains from the same sample are listed, as sequenced in a study of neoadjuvant anti-PD-1 for oral cavity cancer. Some clones are missing from TCRdb's copy, which holds only in-frame ones; the method was immunoSEQ multiplex PCR. The profile covers over 10,000 clones, with around 60% appearing a single time and 9% to 15% taken by the ten largest. Sample: tumor tissue, taken before nivolumab (anti-PD-1) treatment. The origin of the receptors is a person aged 40 to 85 with oral cavity squamous cell carcinoma.

The genes are TRBV11-3 and TRBJ2-1, with unresolved D. In germline, CDR1 is SGHNT, CDR2 YENEEA. Trimming took 2 bases from V and 9 from J, leaving 8 bases between them. This CDR3 is built from 12 residues. The CDR3 here is CASSLKVGEQFF. In DNA, the CDR3 is TGTGCCAGCAGCTTAAAAGTGGGTGAGCAGTTCTTC. The whole variable domain, filled in from reference TRBV11-3 and TRBJ2-1, reads EAGVVQSPRYKIIEKKQPVAFWCNPISGHNTLYWYLQNLGQGPELLIRYENEEAVDDSQLPKDRFSAERLKGVDSTLKIQPAELGDSAVYLCASSLKVGEQFFGPGTRLTVL.

The chain uses TRBV19 and TRBJ1-2; a weak D match, TRBD1 (5 bases). Germline V CDR1 and CDR2: LNHDA, SQIVND (reference sequence). The CDR3 consists of 12 residues. Between the trimmed V and J ends, which lost 9 bases and 4 bases, there was a span of 12 bases. The DNA for the CDR3 is TGTGCCAGCGCCCAGGGCGGCTATGGCTACACCTTC. Its translation is CASAQGGYGYTF.

The chain couples TRBV19 to TRBJ1-5; 9 positions match TRBD1. CDR1 LNHDA and CDR2 SQIVND come from the germline V gene (reference sequence). V shed 6 bases, J shed 2 bases, and the junction held 11 bases outside the gene matches. The length of the CDR3 is 17 residues. CDR3 DNA sequence: TGTGCCAGTAGGATCTCTGGGACAGGGATTGGCAATCAGCCCCAGCATTTT. This translates into CASRISGTGIGNQPQHF.

The V and J genes are TRBV5-8 and TRBJ2-5, with TRBD1 identical over 8 bases. Trimming took 4 bases from V and 6 from J; bases not matched to a gene: 5. The CDR3 length is 13 residues. Germline V gene lookup returns CDR1 SGHTS and CDR2 YDEGEE. CDR3 loop: CASSLGQGKTQYF. DNA of the CDR3: TGTGCCAGCAGCCTAGGACAGGGAAAGACCCAGTACTTC.

The V and J genes are TRBV5-4 and TRBJ2-3, with unresolved D. Germline V CDR1 and CDR2: SGHNT, YYREEE (reference sequence). V lost 7 bases and J 4 bases, leaving 13 bases between the germline ends. This CDR3 has 13 amino acids. The CDR3 sequence: CASRSFTADTQYF. In DNA, the CDR3 is TGTGCCAGCCGGTCTTTTACGGCAGATACGCAGTATTTT.

The chain employs TRBV7-3 and TRBJ2-3, with D perhaps TRBD2 (6 bases). The V end was cut by 5 bases, the J end by 1 base, with 10 bases between. Germline V gene lookup returns CDR1 SGHTA and CDR2 FQGTGA. The CDR3 loop spans 14 amino acids. The CDR3, as DNA: TGTGCCAGCAGCCCAACGGGGGGCACAGATACGCAGTATTTT. Its protein is CASSPTGGTDTQYF.

The chain joins TRBV28 to TRBJ2-5, with 8 bases that match TRBD2. The CDR3 is 16 amino acids. Trimming took 3 bases from V and 1 from J; bases not matched to a gene: 7. Germline V CDR1 and CDR2: MDHEN, SYDVKM. For the CDR3, the DNA is TGTGCCAGCAGTTTTGGACTAGCAGAGACCCAAGAGACCCAGTACTTC. It encodes CASSFGLAETQETQYF.

The chain recombines TRBV6-5 with TRBJ2-3, with D perhaps assigned TRBD1 or TRBD2 (5 bases each). V was trimmed by 2 bases and J by 2 bases, leaving 8 bases between them. The CDR3 totals 14 residues. Germline V CDR1 and CDR2: MNHEY, SVGAGI. The CDR3 here is CASSYRDLTDTQYF. The CDR3 DNA reads TGTGCCAGCAGTTACCGGGACCTCACAGATACGCAGTATTTT.

This sequence joins TRBV5-1 and TRBJ2-3; TRBD1 aligns across 7 bases. J gave up 11 bases and V 0 bases, and 6 bases lay outside the gene matches. This CDR3 comprises 13 residues. Germline CDR1 and CDR2: SGHRS and YFSETQ. This chain's CDR3 is CASSLGGTARQYF. The CDR3 DNA reads TGCGCCAGCAGCTTGGGGGGGACAGCTAGGCAGTATTTT.

V and J are TRBV9 and TRBJ2-2; 8 nucleotides line up with TRBD2. The CDR3 length is 17 residues. Germline V CDR1 and CDR2: SGDLS, YYNGEE. V lost 0 bases to trimming and J lost 5 bases; unmatched junction nucleotides: 9. In nucleotides, the CDR3 is TGTGCCAGCAGCGTAGGGGCGGGGGGCGCCGGGACCGGGGAGCTGTTTTTT. Translating it yields CASSVGAGGAGTGELFF.